This T cell receptor beta chain was captured by sequencing in a study of cytomegalovirus exposure and HLA in healthy donors. The length of the CDR3 is 15 residues. Germline values: CDR1 ENHRY, CDR2 SYGVKD. The trim removed 6 bases at V and 9 bases at J, leaving 9 bases unmatched. Study results and caveats: Many donors shared some public TCRs, even though most TCR sequences were rare.

The assay was immunoSEQ multiplex PCR, and TCRdb's table has in-frame clones only and misses some. Of some 190,000 clones listed, 86% are singletons. As to this clone: No antigen is known for it.

V and J are TRBV10-3 and TRBJ2-1, with TRBD2 matching over 12 bases. This clonotype was obtained from a young woman in good health and CMV-seronegative. Sequenced sample: PBMCs. The CDR3 protein is CAISPTSGSSGEQFF. The CDR3 region has the DNA TGTGCCATCAGCCCGACTAGCGGGAGTTCTGGTGAGCAGTTCTTC.